Following are 9 T cell receptor beta chains from one sample sequenced in a study of T-cell reconstitution after alpha-beta-depleted transplantation in children. Unique molecular identifiers were incorporated into the prepared TCRbeta library. Via MiXCR, TCRdb re-called the PCR reads, giving one row per CDR3 protein. The sample lists 700,000 or so distinct CDR3 sequences; around 13% were seen once. Specimen: PBMCs, collected before TCRalphabeta/CD19-depleted stem cell transplant. Source of these receptors: a girl aged 2 to 9 with congenital amegakaryocytic thrombocytopenia, due to receive a stem cell transplant.

This clonotype was seen ten or more times. This chain connects TRBV20-1 to TRBJ2-1; weak D call: TRBD1 (6 bases). Germline loops: CDR1 DFQATT, CDR2 SNEGSKA (reference sequence). This CDR3 region has 12 residues. The germline V and J ends were trimmed by 6 bases and 10 bases, with 16 bases remaining between them. The DNA for the CDR3 is TGCAGTGCGGGCCTACAGGGTAGGGAGCAGTTCTTC. Protein product: CSAGLQGREQFF.

This clonotype was seen more than once but under ten times. In DNA form, the CDR3 reads TGCAGCACTACCCTGAGGGAAGATTATACAGAGACCCAGTACTTC. Its translation is CSTTLREDYTETQYF. J is TRBJ2-5 and V is TRBV29-1, with D perhaps matching TRBD2 (5 bases). Germline V gives CDR1 SQVTM, CDR2 ANQGSEA. V gave up 8 bases and J gave up 4 bases, with 23 bases separating them. The CDR3 has 15 amino acids.

This clonotype was seen repeatedly, ten times or more. The rearrangement uses TRBV20-1 and TRBJ2-7, with no clear D. The V gene's germline CDR1 is DFQATT and CDR2 SNEGSKA (reference sequence). This CDR3 spans 16 amino acids. Trimming removed 0 bases at V and 0 bases at J, with 15 bases between. CDR3 nucleotide sequence: TGCAGTGCTAGAGATGCGGAGCCGCCGGGCTCCTACGAGCAGTACTTC. Translating gives CSARDAEPPGSYEQYF.

This clonotype has a handful of counts. V and J are TRBV14 and TRBJ2-7, with D perhaps matching TRBD1 (6 bases). CDR1 SGHDN and CDR2 FVKESK come from the germline V gene. The CDR3 contains 15 residues. V lost 5 bases, J lost 0 bases, and 14 bases lay in between. The CDR3 region has the DNA TGTGCCAGCAGCTACACGGGACACAACTCCTACGAGCAGTACTTC. Translation: CASSYTGHNSYEQYF.

The V gene is TRBV5-1, the J gene TRBJ2-1, with 11 positions matching TRBD2. The germline CDR1 and CDR2 sequences are SGHRS and YFSETQ. CDR3 length equals 15 residues. V gave up 3 bases and J gave up 10 bases; unmatched junction bases: 9. As DNA, the CDR3 is TGCGCCAGCAGCTCATTAGCGGGAGGGCTCCGCGAGCAGTTCTTC. This translates into CASSSLAGGLREQFF.

This clonotype was seen repeatedly, ten times or more. The chain links TRBV12-3 or TRBV12-4 to TRBJ2-4; D gene uncertain. V was shortened by 2 bases and J by 5 bases, with 7 bases between the two germline ends. The CDR3 spans 13 residues. CDR3 in DNA: TGTGCCAGCAGTTTAATCCAAGAAAACATTCAGTACTTC. Encoded protein: CASSLIQENIQYF.

This clonotype was detected many times. This chain uses TRBV7-2 with TRBJ2-1; TRBD2 is a possible D gene (5 bases). V dropped 5 bases and J dropped 8 bases, with 19 bases sitting between them. Germline CDR1 and CDR2: SGHTA and FQGNSA. This CDR3 has 15 amino acids. In nucleotides, the CDR3 is TGTGCCAGCAGCCCCCAACGTCCTAGCTTCCATGAGCAGTTCTTC. This translates into CASSPQRPSFHEQFF.

In its sample, this clonotype was seen a few times. The chain couples TRBV7-2 to TRBJ2-1, with 12 nucleotides matching TRBD2. Looked up from germline, CDR1 is SGHTA and CDR2 is FQGNSA. J gave up 8 bases and V 2 bases, and 7 bases lay outside the gene matches. The length of the CDR3 is 16 residues. The CDR3 is CASSLSLLAGGHEQFF. DNA for the CDR3: TGTGCCAGCAGCTTAAGTCTCCTAGCGGGAGGGCATGAGCAGTTCTTC.

The genes are TRBV6-1 and TRBJ2-2, with D possibly being TRBD2 (5 bases). Between the trimmed V and J ends, which lost 10 bases and 0 bases, there was a span of 15 bases. The germline V gene has CDR1 MNHNS and CDR2 SASEGT. CDR3 length equals 15 residues. Written as DNA, the CDR3 is TGTGCCATCCCTAGGAGCGGAGCGAACACCGGGGAGCTGTTTTTT. Protein product: CAIPRSGANTGELFF.